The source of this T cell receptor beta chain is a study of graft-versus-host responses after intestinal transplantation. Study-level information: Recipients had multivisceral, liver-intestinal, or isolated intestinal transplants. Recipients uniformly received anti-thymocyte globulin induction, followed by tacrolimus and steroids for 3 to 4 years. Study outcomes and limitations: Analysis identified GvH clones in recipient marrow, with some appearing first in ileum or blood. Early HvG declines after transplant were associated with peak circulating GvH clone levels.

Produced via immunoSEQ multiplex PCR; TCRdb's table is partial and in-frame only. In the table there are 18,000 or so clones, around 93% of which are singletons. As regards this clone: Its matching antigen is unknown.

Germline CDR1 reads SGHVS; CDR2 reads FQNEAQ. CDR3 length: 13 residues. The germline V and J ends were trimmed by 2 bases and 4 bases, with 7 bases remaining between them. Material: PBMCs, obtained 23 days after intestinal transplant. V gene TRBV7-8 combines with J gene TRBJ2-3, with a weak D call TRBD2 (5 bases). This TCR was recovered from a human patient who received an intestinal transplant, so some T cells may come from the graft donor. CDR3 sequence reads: CASSLSGSDTQYF. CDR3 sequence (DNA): TGTGCCAGCAGCTTATCGGGGTCAGATACGCAGTATTTT.